Below are 21 T cell receptor beta chains sequenced from a single sample in a study of Ad26.COV2.S vaccination and SARS-CoV-2 variants. Sequencing was performed with immunoSEQ multiplex PCR; in TCRdb, only in-frame clones are kept and a portion is missing. The repertoire consists of approximately 400,000 clones, with approximately 84% occurring once and the leading ten covering 2.5% to 3.5%. The treatment here: about 20 received Ad26.COV2.S at low or high dose, single or two shots; five or six received placebo; per-sample allocation not given. Following the first vaccine or placebo injection, samples were taken on day 63. The sample here was peripheral blood, taken in a trial of Ad26.COV2.S vaccine versus placebo. These receptors all stem from a person aged 18-60 years who received the Ad26.COV2.S COVID-19 vaccine or a placebo.

The chain recombines TRBV2 with TRBJ1-1; D perhaps matches TRBD1 (5 bases). With 2 bases removed from V and 0 bases from J, the gap between germline ends came to 10 bases. Germline CDR1 and CDR2: SNHLY and FYNNEI. The CDR3 runs 15 residues. CDR3 residues: CASSESGAVNTEAFF. CDR3 coding DNA: TGTGCCAGCAGTGAATCTGGGGCGGTGAACACTGAAGCTTTCTTT.

This chain connects TRBV27 to TRBJ2-1; 7 bases are shared with TRBD1. CDR1 is MNHEY, CDR2 SMNVEV, per germline (reference sequence). The CDR3 runs to 13 residues. Unmatched junction bases numbered 9, after V lost 8 bases and J lost 8 bases. The CDR3, as DNA: TGTGCCAGCTATATCGACAGGGATCATGAGCAGTTCTTC. This sequence encodes CASYIDRDHEQFF.

This CDR3 reads CASSLTLREGETQYF. The CDR3 nucleotides are TGTGCCAGCAGCTTAACCCTCAGGGAGGGAGAGACCCAGTACTTC. The V and J genes are TRBV7-7 and TRBJ2-5; 7 bases fit TRBD2. V lost 2 bases and J lost 4; bases outside the gene matches: 7. The CDR3 loop spans 15 amino acids. CDR1 and CDR2 (germline): SSHAT, FNYEAQ (reference sequence).

V usage is TRBV13 and J usage is TRBJ2-1; 12 nucleotides match TRBD2. The CDR3 extends over 17 amino acids. CDR1 is PRHDT, CDR2 FYEKMQ, per germline (reference sequence). Trimming took 5 bases from V and 0 from J; bases not matched to a gene: 5. The CDR3 DNA reads as TGTGCCAGCAGCATCACTAGCGGGGGGCACTCCTACAATGAGCAGTTCTTC. Amino acids: CASSITSGGHSYNEQFF.

This clone was seen a few times. CDR3: CASSRQYNSPLHF. CDR3 in DNA: TGTGCCAGCAGCCGTCAGTATAATTCACCCCTCCACTTT. V is TRBV13 and J is TRBJ1-6, with D unresolved. V was cut by 5 bases and J by 4 bases, with 6 bases left in between. The CDR3 runs to 13 residues. In germline, CDR1 is PRHDT, CDR2 FYEKMQ (reference sequence).

The rearrangement uses TRBV9 and TRBJ1-2; the D is unclear. The V end lost 0 bases, the J end lost 4 bases, and 13 bases lay between the germline ends. CDR1 SGDLS and CDR2 YYNGEE come from the germline V gene. The CDR3 contains 15 residues. The CDR3 coding sequence is TGTGCCAGCAGCGTAGACGAAGCCACGGCCTATGGCTACACCTTC. Translated, it gives CASSVDEATAYGYTF. The complete variable domain, with remaining parts taken from reference TRBV9 and TRBJ1-2, reads DSGVTQTPKHLITATGQRVTLRCSPRSGDLSVYWYQQSLDQGLQFLIQYYNGEERAKGNILERFSAQQFPDLHSELNLSSLELGDSALYFCASSVDEATAYGYTFGSGTRLTVV.

This clone was recorded a few times. The V call is TRBV21-1, the J call TRBJ1-4. TRBV21-1 has pseudogene status. The CDR3 is 15 residues long. The CDR3 region is CASSKASLTNEKLFF. CDR3 nucleotides: TGTGCCAGCAGCAAAGCATCTCTGACTAATGAAAAACTGTTTTTT.

The V and J genes are TRBV5-1 and TRBJ2-1; 10 positions match TRBD1. After removal of 0 bases from V and 4 bases from J, the junction contained 1 base not matched to a gene. The CDR3 consists of 15 residues. Germline CDR1 is SGHRS and CDR2 is YFSETQ. The CDR3 nucleotides are TGCGCCAGCAGCTTGGGACAGGGGGCATACAATGAGCAGTTCTTC. This gives the protein CASSLGQGAYNEQFF.

In its sample, this clone was seen once. The V call is TRBV27, the J call TRBJ2-3; D is tentatively TRBD1 or TRBD2 (5 bases each). Trimming cost V 1 base and J 4 bases, with 15 bases left between them. The CDR3 length is 16 residues. Looked up from germline, CDR1 is MNHEY and CDR2 is SMNVEV (reference sequence). For the CDR3, the DNA is TGTGCCAGCAGTTTATTAGGGAGAGGGGCTGCAGATACGCAGTATTTT. Residues: CASSLLGRGAADTQYF.

This rearrangement joins TRBV7-6 to TRBJ1-1, with D uncertain. V lost 2 bases to trimming and J lost 1 base, with 8 bases between them. CDR1 and CDR2 (germline): SGHVS, FNYEAQ. The CDR3 runs 14 residues. The CDR3, as DNA: TGTGCCAGCAGCTTAATCCCCAGGAACACTGAAGCTTTCTTT. Amino acids: CASSLIPRNTEAFF.

The CDR3 sequence: CASSPSLNRGLKNTEAFF. CDR3 nucleotide sequence: TGTGCCAGCTCACCTTCCTTGAACAGGGGCTTAAAGAACACTGAAGCTTTCTTT. J is TRBJ1-1 and V is TRBV18; the match to TRBD1 covers 7 bases. Germline V gives CDR1 KGHSH, CDR2 LQKENI. The CDR3 covers 18 residues. After removal of 3 bases from V and 1 base from J, the junction contained 14 bases not matched to a gene.

V usage is TRBV2 and J usage is TRBJ1-1; no reliable D call. The ends were cut back, 4 bases at V and 4 bases at J, with 13 bases in the middle. Germline V gives CDR1 SNHLY, CDR2 FYNNEI. The CDR3 length is 14 residues. The CDR3 DNA sequence: TGTGCCAGCAGTGTTGGGGTAGGAAGCACTGAAGCTTTCTTT. Translated, it gives CASSVGVGSTEAFF.

The rearrangement uses TRBV24-1 and TRBJ2-2; maybe TRBD2 (6 bases). Germline-derived CDR1 and CDR2 are KGHDR and SFDVKD. The CDR3 consists of 18 residues. With 5 bases removed from V and 2 bases from J, the gap between germline ends came to 20 bases. CDR3 nucleotide sequence: TGTGCCACCAGTGGCCGTCCCAGGACTACCAGCAACACCGGGGAGCTGTTTTTT. Amino acids: CATSGRPRTTSNTGELFF.

In DNA, the CDR3 is TGTGCCAGCAGTTACTCCGACAGGGTTGAAAAACTGTTTTTT. Translation gives CASSYSDRVEKLFF. The chain is built from TRBV6-6 and TRBJ1-4; TRBD1 agrees at 7 bases. This CDR3 comprises 14 residues. J lost 7 bases, V lost 0 bases, and 2 bases had no gene match. Germline lookup yields CDR1 MNHNY and CDR2 SVGAGI (reference sequence).

The V gene is TRBV5-1, the J gene TRBJ1-1; tentatively, D is TRBD1 (5 bases). The CDR3 sequence is 15 residues long. The germline CDR1 and CDR2 sequences are SGHRS and YFSETQ. V lost 3 bases, J lost 5 bases, and 17 bases lay in between. The DNA for the CDR3 is TGCGCCAGCAGCTATAACGCAGGGAAGTTGACTGAAGCTTTCTTT. Translation gives CASSYNAGKLTEAFF. The full variable domain, its missing parts supplied by reference TRBV5-1 and TRBJ1-1, is KAGVTQTPRYLIKTRGQQVTLSCSPISGHRSVSWYQQTPGQGLQFLFEYFSETQRNKGNFPGRFSGRQFSNSRSEMNVSTLELGDSALYLCASSYNAGKLTEAFFGQGTRLTVV.

The gene calls are TRBV5-6 and TRBJ1-1, with 8 positions matching TRBD1. The germline V gene has CDR1 SGHDT and CDR2 YYEEEE. The CDR3 covers 16 residues. The ends lost 2 bases at V and 4 bases at J; junction bases unmatched: 10. The CDR3 protein is CASSFGQGARSTEAFF. In nucleotides, the CDR3 is TGTGCCAGCAGCTTCGGGCAGGGGGCCCGGAGCACTGAAGCTTTCTTT.

The chain recombines TRBV12-5 with TRBJ1-5, with a tentative D call TRBD1 (5 bases). Deletions cut 1 base from V and 3 bases from J, with 19 bases between. This CDR3 has 18 amino acids. The germline gives CDR1 LGHNT, CDR2 FRNRAP. CDR3 DNA sequence: TGTGCTAGTGGTTTGGACCATTCGGACACCAACTTCAATCAGCCCCAGCATTTT. It yields the protein CASGLDHSDTNFNQPQHF.

This clone was seen a single time. The gene calls are TRBV28 and TRBJ2-7; 7 bases align to TRBD1. Per germline, CDR1 MDHEN and CDR2 SYDVKM. J was trimmed by 2 bases and V by 4 bases; bases with no gene match: 14. The CDR3 extends over 17 amino acids. CDR3 nucleotide sequence: TGTGCCAGCAGTTCCACCTCAGGGGGTCTGGTTCCCTACGAGCAGTACTTC. Residues: CASSSTSGGLVPYEQYF.

This chain connects TRBV4-1 to TRBJ2-2; D is perhaps TRBD2 (5 bases). The CDR3 totals 14 residues. Trimming left V 9 bases short and J 5 bases short, with 16 bases between. The germline V gene has CDR1 MGHRA and CDR2 YSYEKL. The DNA of the CDR3 is TGCGCCAGTCGAAGCCCCCCGGGGACCGGGGAGCTGTTTTTT. Its protein product is CASRSPPGTGELFF.

The gene calls are TRBV29-1 and TRBJ1-1; 10 bases map to TRBD1. The length of the CDR3 is 14 residues. J gave up 5 bases and V 3 bases, and 6 bases lay outside the gene matches. The germline CDR1 and CDR2 sequences are SQVTM and ANQGSEA. The CDR3 reads CSVDDGQGDTEAFF. Written as DNA, the CDR3 is TGCAGCGTTGATGACGGACAGGGGGATACTGAAGCTTTCTTT.

V gene TRBV27 combines with J gene TRBJ2-1; perhaps TRBD2 as D (7 bases). The germline V gene encodes CDR1 MNHEY and CDR2 SMNVEV (reference sequence). The CDR3 has 14 amino acids. Trimming stripped 8 bases from V and 4 bases from J, with 15 bases between. CDR3 bases: TGTGCCAGCGCCGCGCGGGGGCTTTACAATGAGCAGTTCTTC. Encoded protein: CASAARGLYNEQFF.